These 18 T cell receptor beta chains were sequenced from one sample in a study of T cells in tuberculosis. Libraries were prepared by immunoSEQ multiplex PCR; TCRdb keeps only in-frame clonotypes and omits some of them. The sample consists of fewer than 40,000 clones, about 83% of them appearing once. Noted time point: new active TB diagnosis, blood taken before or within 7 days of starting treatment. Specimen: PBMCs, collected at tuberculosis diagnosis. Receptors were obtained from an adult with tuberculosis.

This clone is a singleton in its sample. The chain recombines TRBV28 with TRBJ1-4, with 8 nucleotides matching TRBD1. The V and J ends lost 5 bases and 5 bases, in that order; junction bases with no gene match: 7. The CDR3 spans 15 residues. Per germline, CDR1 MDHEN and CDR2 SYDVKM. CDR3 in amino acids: CASSETGAANEKLFF. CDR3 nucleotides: TGTGCCAGCAGTGAGACAGGGGCCGCGAATGAAAAACTGTTTTTT.

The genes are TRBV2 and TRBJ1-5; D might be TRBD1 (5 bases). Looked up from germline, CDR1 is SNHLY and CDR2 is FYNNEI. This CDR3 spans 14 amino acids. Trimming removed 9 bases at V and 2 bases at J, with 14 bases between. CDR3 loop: CASDPRAGNQPQHF. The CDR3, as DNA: TGTGCCAGTGACCCCAGGGCTGGCAATCAGCCCCAGCATTTT.

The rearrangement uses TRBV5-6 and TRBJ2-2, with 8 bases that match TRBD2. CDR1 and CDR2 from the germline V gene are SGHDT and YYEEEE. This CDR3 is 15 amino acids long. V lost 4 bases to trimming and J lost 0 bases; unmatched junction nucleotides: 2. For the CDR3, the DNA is TGTGCCAGCAGCCGGGGGGGACCGAACACCGGGGAGCTGTTTTTT. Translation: CASSRGGPNTGELFF.

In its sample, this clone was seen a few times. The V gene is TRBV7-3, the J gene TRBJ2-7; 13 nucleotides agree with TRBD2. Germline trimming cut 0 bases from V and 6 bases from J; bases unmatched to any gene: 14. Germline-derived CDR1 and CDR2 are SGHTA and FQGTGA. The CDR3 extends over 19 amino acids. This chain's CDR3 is CASSLTGLLAGGPKGEQYF. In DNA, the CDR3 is TGTGCCAGCAGCTTAACGGGGCTACTAGCGGGAGGGCCTAAGGGCGAGCAGTACTTC.

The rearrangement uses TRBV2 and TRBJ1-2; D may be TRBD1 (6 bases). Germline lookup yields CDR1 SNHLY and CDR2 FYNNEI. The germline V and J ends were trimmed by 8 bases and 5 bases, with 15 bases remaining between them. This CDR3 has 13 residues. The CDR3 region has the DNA TGTGCCAGCTCTGACCAGGGGATATATGGCTACACCTTC. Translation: CASSDQGIYGYTF.

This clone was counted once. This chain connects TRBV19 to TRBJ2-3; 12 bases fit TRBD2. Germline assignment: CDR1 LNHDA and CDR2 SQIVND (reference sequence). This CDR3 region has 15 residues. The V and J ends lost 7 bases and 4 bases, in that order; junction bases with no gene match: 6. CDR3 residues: CASTSTSGRPDTQYF. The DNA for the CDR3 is TGTGCCAGTACCTCAACTAGCGGGAGGCCAGATACGCAGTATTTT.

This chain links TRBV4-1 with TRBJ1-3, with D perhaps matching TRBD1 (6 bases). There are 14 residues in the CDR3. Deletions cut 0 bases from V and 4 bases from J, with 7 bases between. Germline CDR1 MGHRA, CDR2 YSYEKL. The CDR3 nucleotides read TGCGCCAGCAGCCAAGAAACAGGGGGAAACACCATATATTTT. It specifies CASSQETGGNTIYF.

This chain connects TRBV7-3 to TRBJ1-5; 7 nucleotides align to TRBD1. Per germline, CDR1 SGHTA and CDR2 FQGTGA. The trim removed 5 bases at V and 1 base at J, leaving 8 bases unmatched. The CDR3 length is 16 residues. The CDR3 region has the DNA TGTGCCAGCAGCCCACCGGGACAGATAAGCAATCAGCCCCAGCATTTT. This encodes CASSPPGQISNQPQHF.

The DNA for the CDR3 is TGTGCCAGCAGCTCGCGTAGGACACTTCACAATGAGCAGTTCTTC. This translates into CASSSRRTLHNEQFF. The chain combines TRBV7-8 with TRBJ2-1; D is possibly TRBD1 (5 bases). Germline lookup yields CDR1 SGHVS and CDR2 FQNEAQ. This CDR3 comprises 15 residues. V was shortened by 4 bases and J by 5 bases, with 15 bases between the two germline ends. The full variable domain, completed using reference TRBV7-8 and TRBJ2-1, is GAGVSQSPRYKVAKRGQDVALRCDPISGHVSLFWYQQALGQGPEFLTYFQNEAQLDKSGLPSDRFFAERPEGSVSTLKIQRTQQEDSAVYLCASSSRRTLHNEQFFGPGTRLTVL.

CDR3 residues: CASSLGSGSSYEQYF. The DNA of the CDR3 is TGCGCCAGCAGCTTAGGTAGCGGAAGCTCCTACGAGCAGTACTTC. The J gene is TRBJ2-7, the V gene TRBV5-1, with a possible D match to TRBD2 (6 bases). This CDR3 comprises 15 residues. The V gene's germline CDR1 is SGHRS and CDR2 YFSETQ. V lost 2 bases to trimming and J lost 0 bases, with 12 bases between them.

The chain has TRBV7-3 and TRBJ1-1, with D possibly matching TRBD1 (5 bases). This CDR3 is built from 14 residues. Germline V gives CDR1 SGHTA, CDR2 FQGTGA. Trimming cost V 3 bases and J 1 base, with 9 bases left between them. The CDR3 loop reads CASSFDSQNTEAFF. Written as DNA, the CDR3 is TGTGCCAGCAGCTTCGACAGTCAGAACACTGAAGCTTTCTTT.

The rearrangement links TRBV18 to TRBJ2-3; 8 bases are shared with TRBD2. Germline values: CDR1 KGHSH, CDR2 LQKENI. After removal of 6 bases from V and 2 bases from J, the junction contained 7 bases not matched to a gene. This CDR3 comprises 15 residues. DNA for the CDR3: TGTGCCAGCTCCCCCTATAGCGGGGACACAGATACGCAGTATTTT. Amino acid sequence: CASSPYSGDTDTQYF.

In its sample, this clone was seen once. CDR3 amino acids: CASSEASGGANEQFF. In nucleotides, the CDR3 is TGCGCCAGCAGCGAAGCTAGCGGGGGGGCCAATGAGCAGTTCTTC. The chain combines TRBV5-1 with TRBJ2-1, with 12 bases matching TRBD2. The CDR3 is 15 amino acids. The V and J ends lost 4 bases and 6 bases, in that order; junction bases with no gene match: 5. Germline V gives CDR1 SGHRS, CDR2 YFSETQ.

The CDR3 coding sequence is TGTGCCTCCTTGCGAGGGTCGGGCACAGATACGCAGTATTTT. This codes for CASLRGSGTDTQYF. The chain links TRBV6-6 to TRBJ2-3; TRBD2 is a possible D gene (5 bases). The V gene's germline CDR1 is MNHNY and CDR2 SVGAGI (reference sequence). V gave up 11 bases and J gave up 1 base, with 16 bases separating them. The CDR3 consists of 14 residues.

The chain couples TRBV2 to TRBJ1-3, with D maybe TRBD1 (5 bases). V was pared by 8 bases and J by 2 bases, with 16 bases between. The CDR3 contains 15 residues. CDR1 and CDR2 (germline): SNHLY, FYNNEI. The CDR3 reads CASHQNGGAGNTIYF. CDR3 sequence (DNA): TGTGCCAGCCATCAAAATGGAGGGGCTGGAAACACCATATATTTT.

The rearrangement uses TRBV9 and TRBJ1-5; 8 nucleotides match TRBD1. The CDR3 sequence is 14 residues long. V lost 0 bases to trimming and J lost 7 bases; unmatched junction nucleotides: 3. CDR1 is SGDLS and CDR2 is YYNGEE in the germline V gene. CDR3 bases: TGTGCCAGCAGCGTAGCAGGGGGCGAACAGCCCCAGCATTTT. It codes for CASSVAGGEQPQHF.

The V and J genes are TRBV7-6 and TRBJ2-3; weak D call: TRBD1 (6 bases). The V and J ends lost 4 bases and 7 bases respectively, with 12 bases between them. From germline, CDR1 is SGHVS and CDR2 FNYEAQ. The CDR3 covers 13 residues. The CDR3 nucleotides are TGTGCCAGCAGCTCGCAGACAGGCTATACGCAGTATTTT. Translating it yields CASSSQTGYTQYF.

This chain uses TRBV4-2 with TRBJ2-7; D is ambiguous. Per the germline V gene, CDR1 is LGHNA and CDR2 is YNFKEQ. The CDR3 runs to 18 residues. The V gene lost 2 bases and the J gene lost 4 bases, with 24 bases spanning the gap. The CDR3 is CASSQSSPTWFSPYEQYF. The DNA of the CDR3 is TGTGCCAGCAGCCAATCCTCCCCGACTTGGTTCAGTCCTTACGAGCAGTACTTC.